This T cell receptor beta chain was recorded in a study of cytomegalovirus exposure and HLA in healthy donors. Overall study findings and caveats: More clonal expansion characterized HLA-associated TCR beta chains than equally common others in a later analysis.

Use of 60 Vbeta and 13 Jbeta primers characterized the PCR. The repertoire was sequenced with immunoSEQ multiplex PCR; TCRdb's copy has only in-frame clones and lacks some. Of over 100,000 clones detected, just under 70% appear once; the ten largest clones hold around 5.4%. As to this clone: Its antigen is still unknown.

The TCR was taken from a woman in her 70s in good health and CMV-seropositive. Sequenced: PBMCs.

CDR3 amino acids: CASSFTGFSFYEQYF. CDR3 bases: TGTGCCAGCAGTTTTACAGGGTTTAGTTTCTACGAGCAGTACTTC. This sequence joins TRBV5-5 and TRBJ2-7; maybe TRBD1 (6 bases). This CDR3 is 15 amino acids long. From germline, CDR1 is SGHKS and CDR2 YYEKEE (reference sequence). V lost 5 bases and J lost 3, with 18 bases in between.